This T cell receptor (beta chain) was retrieved from a study of control samples from healthy donors and cancer patients (dated by TCRdb to about 2020). About this clone itself: Its target antigen remains unknown. No much larger clone exists at a distance of one base, and base qualities are not known.

The CDR3 covers 15 residues, taking in both the cysteine and the phenylalanine. This entry keeps only the CDR3 DNA: 45 bases, framed from base 1. Trimming leaves V shorter by 0 bases and J shorter by 3 bases, with the junction holding 1 base beyond the gene matches. CDR1 and CDR2, per the germline V gene, are SGHTA and FQGTGA. The library was generated by the immunoSEQ multiplex PCR assay. Imported from immuneACCESS, the table was reduced by TCRdb to in-frame sequences with V and J called. These copies leave out some clones; in studies compared against another copy, an unresolved V gene accounts for under half, and the cause of the remainder is not known. For this sample there are fewer than 85,000 clones; 85% to 95% appear just once. Over 2.5% of the sample lies in the top ten.

The receptor chain draws on TRBV7-3 and TRBJ2-3, with 9 bases aligning to TRBD1. Sequencing input: blood. The sequence derives from a woman in her 30s in good health. The CDR3 reads CASSLTGTGTDTQYF. In nucleotide form, the sequence is TGTGCCAGCAGCTTAACCGGGACAGGGACAGATACGCAGTATTTT.